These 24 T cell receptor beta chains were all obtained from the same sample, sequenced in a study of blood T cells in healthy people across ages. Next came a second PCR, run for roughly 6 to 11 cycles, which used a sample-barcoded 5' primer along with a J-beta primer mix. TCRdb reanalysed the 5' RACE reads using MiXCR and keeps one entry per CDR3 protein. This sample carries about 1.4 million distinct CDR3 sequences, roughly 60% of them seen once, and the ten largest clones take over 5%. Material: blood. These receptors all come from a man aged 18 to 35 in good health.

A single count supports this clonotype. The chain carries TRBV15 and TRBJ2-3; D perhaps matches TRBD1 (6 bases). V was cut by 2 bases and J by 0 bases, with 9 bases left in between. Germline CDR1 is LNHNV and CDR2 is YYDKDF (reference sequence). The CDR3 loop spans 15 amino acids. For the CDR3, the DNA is TGTGCCACCAGCAGACCAACAGGGAGCACAGATACGCAGTATTTT. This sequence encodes CATSRPTGSTDTQYF.

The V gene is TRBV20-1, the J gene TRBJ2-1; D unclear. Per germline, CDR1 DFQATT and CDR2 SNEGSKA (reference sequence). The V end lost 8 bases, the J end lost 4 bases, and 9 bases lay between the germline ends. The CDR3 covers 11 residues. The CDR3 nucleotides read TGCAGTCAAGGGAAATACAATGAGCAGTTCTTC. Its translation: CSQGKYNEQFF.

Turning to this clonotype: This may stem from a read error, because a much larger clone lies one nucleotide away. The CDR3 is CSVGERGSYNEQYF. The CDR3 nucleotides are TGCAGCGTTGGAGAAAGGGGCTCCTACAATGAGCAGTACTTC. V usage is TRBV29-1 and J usage is TRBJ2-1, with D possibly matching TRBD1 (5 bases). The J call may be faulty, since TRBJ2-7 better matches the DNA end. The CDR3 runs 14 residues. Germline V gives CDR1 SQVTM, CDR2 ANQGSEA.

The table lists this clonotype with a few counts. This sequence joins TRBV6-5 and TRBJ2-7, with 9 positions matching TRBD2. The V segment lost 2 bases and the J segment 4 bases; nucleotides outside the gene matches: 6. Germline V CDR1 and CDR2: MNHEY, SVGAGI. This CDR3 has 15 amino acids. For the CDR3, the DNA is TGTGCCAGCAGTTACGCAACTAGCGGGCGATACGAGCAGTACTTC. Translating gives CASSYATSGRYEQYF.

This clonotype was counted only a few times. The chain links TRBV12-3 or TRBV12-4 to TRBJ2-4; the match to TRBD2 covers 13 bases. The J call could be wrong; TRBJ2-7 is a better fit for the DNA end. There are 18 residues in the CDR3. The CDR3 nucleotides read TGTGCCAGCAGGCGCACTAGCGGGAGGGCCCTGAGGACCTACGAGCAGTACTTC. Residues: CASRRTSGRALRTYEQYF.

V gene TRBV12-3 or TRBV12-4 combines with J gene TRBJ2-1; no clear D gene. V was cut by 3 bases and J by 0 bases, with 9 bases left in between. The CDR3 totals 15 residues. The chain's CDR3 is CASSLWAASYNEQFF. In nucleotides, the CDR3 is TGTGCCAGCAGTTTGTGGGCAGCCTCCTACAATGAGCAGTTCTTC.

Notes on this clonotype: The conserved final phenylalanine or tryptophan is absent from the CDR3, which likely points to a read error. CDR3 amino acids: CSAELVGSYEQYL. CDR3 nucleotide sequence: TGCAGTGCCGAGCTGGTTGGCTCCTACGAGCAGTACTTA. The chain links TRBV20-1 to TRBJ2-5; D is undetermined. The end of the DNA aligns better with TRBJ2-7, so the J call may be wrong. There are 13 residues in the CDR3. CDR1 is DFQATT, CDR2 SNEGSKA, per germline (reference sequence).

Written as DNA, the CDR3 is TGCAGTGCTAGAGGGCTAGATCGGGGCACAGATACGCAGTATTTT. Its protein is CSARGLDRGTDTQYF. This chain links TRBV20-1 with TRBJ2-3; D ambiguous. V lost 1 base to trimming and J lost 1 base, with 12 bases between them. This CDR3 is built from 15 residues. Germline V gene lookup returns CDR1 DFQATT and CDR2 SNEGSKA (reference sequence).

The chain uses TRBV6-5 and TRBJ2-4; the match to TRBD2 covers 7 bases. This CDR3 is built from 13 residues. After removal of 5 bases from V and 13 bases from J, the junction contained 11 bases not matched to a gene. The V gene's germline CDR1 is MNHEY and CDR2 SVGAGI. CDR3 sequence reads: CASSPGPSGEQYF. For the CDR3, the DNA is TGTGCCAGCAGTCCCGGACCCAGCGGGGAGCAGTACTTC.

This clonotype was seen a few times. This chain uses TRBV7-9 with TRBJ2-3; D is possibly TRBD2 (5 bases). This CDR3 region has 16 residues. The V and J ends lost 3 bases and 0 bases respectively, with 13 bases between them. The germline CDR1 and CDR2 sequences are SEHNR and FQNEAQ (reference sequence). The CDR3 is CASSFRPGVSTDTQYF. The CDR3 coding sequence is TGTGCCAGCAGCTTCAGGCCCGGGGTTAGCACAGATACGCAGTATTTT. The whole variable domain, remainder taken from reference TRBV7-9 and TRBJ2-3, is DTGVSQNPRHKITKRGQNVTFRCDPISEHNRLYWYRQTLGQGPEFLTYFQNEAQLEKSRLLSDRFSAERPKGSFSTLEIQRTEQGDSAMYLCASSFRPGVSTDTQYFGPGTRLTVL.

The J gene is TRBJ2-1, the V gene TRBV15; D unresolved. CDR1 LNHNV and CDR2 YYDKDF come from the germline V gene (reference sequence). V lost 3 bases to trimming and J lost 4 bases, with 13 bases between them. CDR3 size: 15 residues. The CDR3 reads CATSRSEALYNEQFF. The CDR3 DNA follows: TGTGCCACCAGCAGGTCGGAAGCACTATACAATGAGCAGTTCTTC.

Here the CDR3 DNA reads TGCAGTGCTAAGGAGACTAACTATGGCTACACCTTC. Its protein is CSAKETNYGYTF. The V and J genes are TRBV20-1 and TRBJ1-2; D uncertain. Trimming shortened V by 4 bases and J by 0 bases, and 6 bases separated the two germline ends. Germline CDR1 and CDR2: DFQATT and SNEGSKA (reference sequence). The CDR3 has 12 residues.

CDR3 region: CASSQSPGGAGKSSYNEQFF. The CDR3 nucleotides are TGCGCCAGCAGCCAATCCCCCGGGGGGGCCGGAAAGAGCTCCTACAATGAGCAGTTCTTC. This chain links TRBV4-1 with TRBJ2-1; the match to TRBD2 covers 8 bases. CDR3 length: 20 residues. Trimming at V came to 2 bases and at J to 0 bases, leaving 15 bases not matched to a gene. CDR1 MGHRA and CDR2 YSYEKL come from the germline V gene.

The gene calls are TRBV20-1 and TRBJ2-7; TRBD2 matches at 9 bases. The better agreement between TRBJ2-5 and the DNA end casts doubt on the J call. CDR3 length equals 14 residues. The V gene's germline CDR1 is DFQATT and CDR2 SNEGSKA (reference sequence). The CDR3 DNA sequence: TGCAGTGCTGTCCGTAGCGGGAGACAAGAGACCCAGTACTTC. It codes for CSAVRSGRQETQYF.

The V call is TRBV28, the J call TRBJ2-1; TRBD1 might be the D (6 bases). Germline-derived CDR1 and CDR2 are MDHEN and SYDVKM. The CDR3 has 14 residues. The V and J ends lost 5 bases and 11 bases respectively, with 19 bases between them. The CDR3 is CASSTTTRDIKQFF. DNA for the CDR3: TGTGCCAGCAGTACCACCACACGGGACATCAAGCAGTTCTTC. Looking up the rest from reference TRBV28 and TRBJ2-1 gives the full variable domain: DVKVTQSSRYLVKRTGEKVFLECVQDMDHENMFWYRQDPGLGLRLIYFSYDVKMKEKGDIPEGYSVSREKKERFSLILESASTNQTSMYLCASSTTTRDIKQFFGPGTRLTVL.

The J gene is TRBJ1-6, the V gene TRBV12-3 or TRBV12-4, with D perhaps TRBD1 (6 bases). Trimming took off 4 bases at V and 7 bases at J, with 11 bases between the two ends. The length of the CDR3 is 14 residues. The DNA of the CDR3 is TGTGCCAGCAGTTCGACAGGCTCCAATTCACCCCTCCACTTT. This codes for CASSSTGSNSPLHF.

CDR3 nucleotides: TGCAGTGCCCCGGACATCGCTAACTATGGCTACACCTTC. Protein: CSAPDIANYGYTF. The chain employs TRBV20-1 and TRBJ1-2; possible D gene TRBD1, 5 bases. In germline, CDR1 is DFQATT, CDR2 SNEGSKA (reference sequence). The CDR3 is made up of 13 amino acids. V was cut by 6 bases and J by 0 bases, with 11 bases left in between.

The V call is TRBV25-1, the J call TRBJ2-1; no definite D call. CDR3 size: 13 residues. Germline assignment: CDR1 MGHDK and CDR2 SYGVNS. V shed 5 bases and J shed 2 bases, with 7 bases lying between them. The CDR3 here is CASSNRAYNEQFF. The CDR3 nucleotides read TGTGCCAGCAGTAATCGTGCCTACAATGAGCAGTTCTTC. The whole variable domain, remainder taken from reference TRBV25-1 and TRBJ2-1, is EADIYQTPRYLVIGTGKKITLECSQTMGHDKMYWYQQDPGMELHLIHYSYGVNSTEKGDLSSESTVSRIRTEHFPLTLESARPSHTSQYLCASSNRAYNEQFFGPGTRLTVL.

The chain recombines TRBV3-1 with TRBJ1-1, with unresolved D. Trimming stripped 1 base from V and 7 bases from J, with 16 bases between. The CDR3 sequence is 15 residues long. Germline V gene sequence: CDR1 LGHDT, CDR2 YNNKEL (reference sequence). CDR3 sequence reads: CASSQGVNLIGEAFF. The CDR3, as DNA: TGTGCCAGCAGCCAAGGAGTCAACTTGATTGGTGAAGCTTTCTTT.

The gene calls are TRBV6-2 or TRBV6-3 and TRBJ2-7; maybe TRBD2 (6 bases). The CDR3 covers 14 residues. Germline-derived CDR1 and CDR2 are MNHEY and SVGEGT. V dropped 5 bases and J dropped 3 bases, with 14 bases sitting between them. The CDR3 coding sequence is TGTGCCAGCAGTGTTCCTAGCGAGAACTACGAGCAGTACTTC. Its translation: CASSVPSENYEQYF.

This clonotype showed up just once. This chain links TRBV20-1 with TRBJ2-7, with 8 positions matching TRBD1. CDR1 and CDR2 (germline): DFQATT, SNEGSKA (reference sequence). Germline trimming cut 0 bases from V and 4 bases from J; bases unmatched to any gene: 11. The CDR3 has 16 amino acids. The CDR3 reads CSARDYRGTGGYEQYF. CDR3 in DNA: TGCAGTGCTAGAGATTATCGGGGGACAGGTGGGTACGAGCAGTACTTC.

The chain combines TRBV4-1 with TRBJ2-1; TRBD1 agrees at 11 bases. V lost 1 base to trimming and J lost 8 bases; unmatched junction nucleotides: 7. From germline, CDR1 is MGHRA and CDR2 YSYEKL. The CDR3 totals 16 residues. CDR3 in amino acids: CASSQVPGQGVYEQFF. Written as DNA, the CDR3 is TGCGCCAGCAGCCAAGTCCCGGGACAGGGGGTCTATGAGCAGTTCTTC.

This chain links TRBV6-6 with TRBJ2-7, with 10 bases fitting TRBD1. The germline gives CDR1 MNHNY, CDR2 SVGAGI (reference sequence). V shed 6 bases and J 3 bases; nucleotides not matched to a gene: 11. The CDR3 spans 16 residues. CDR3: CASSPHDRGRSYEQYF. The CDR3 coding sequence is TGTGCCAGCAGCCCTCATGACAGGGGGCGAAGCTACGAGCAGTACTTC.

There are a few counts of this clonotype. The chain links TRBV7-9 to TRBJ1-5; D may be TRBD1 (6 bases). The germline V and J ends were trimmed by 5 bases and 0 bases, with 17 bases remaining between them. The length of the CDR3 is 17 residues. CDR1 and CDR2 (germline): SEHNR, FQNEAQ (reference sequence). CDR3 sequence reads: CASSEDEGDYSNQPQHF. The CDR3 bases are TGTGCCAGCAGCGAGGATGAGGGGGACTATAGCAATCAGCCCCAGCATTTT.